This TCR beta chain was observed in a study of blood T cell repertoires in COVID-19. For the study at large: Material from acute and convalescent COVID-19 was sourced from the United States, Italy and Spain. PBMCs, B-cell-depleted T cells, or T cells were the source of the cDNA or gDNA that made up the material.

The CDR3 has 17 amino acids. The J segment lost 5 bases and the V segment lost 5 bases, leaving 13 bases of the junction unmatched. Germline values: CDR1 SEHNR, CDR2 FQNEAQ (reference sequence). Per the original data handling: Amplified reference gene primers provided the basis for estimating nucleated cell counts. Clones were sequenced by immunoSEQ multiplex PCR, and TCRdb holds only the in-frame ones, with some missing. D and trimming were read from the DNA, whereas the V and J calls and clone size are those reported in that table. The sample holds 200,000 to 250,000 clones, 83% seen once. This TCR derives from a woman aged 25-40 years with COVID-19, enrolled during active disease. The material sequenced was peripheral blood. The rearrangement joins TRBV7-9 to TRBJ2-5; 11 bases align to TRBD1. The CDR3 DNA reads as TGTGCCAGCAGCCCACTTTGGGACAGGGGGGATACGGAGACCCAGTACTTC. Protein: CASSPLWDRGDTETQYF.